Below, 27 T cell receptor beta chains from the same sample are listed, as sequenced in a study of blood T cell repertoires in COVID-19. TCRdb keeps only in-frame clones here, not all; method: immunoSEQ multiplex PCR. The sample has about 260,000 clones, about 81% seen once. Material for sequencing was PBMCs or T cells enriched from blood (not recorded which). The receptors come from a man aged 25 to 45 with acute COVID-19.

This clone was recorded a few times. V gene TRBV19 combines with J gene TRBJ1-2; 9 nucleotides line up with TRBD1. Germline values: CDR1 LNHDA, CDR2 SQIVND (reference sequence). This CDR3 spans 17 amino acids. With V trimmed by 3 bases and J by 3 bases, 11 bases remained unmatched. The CDR3 nucleotides are TGTGCCAGTAGTATTGCCGGGACAGGGCCCTCTTACTATGGCTACACCTTC. Residues: CASSIAGTGPSYYGYTF.

The V and J genes are TRBV6-1 and TRBJ1-5; 8 nucleotides match TRBD1. The CDR3 spans 17 residues. CDR1 is MNHNS, CDR2 SASEGT, per germline. Germline trimming cut 0 bases from V and 3 bases from J; bases unmatched to any gene: 7. The CDR3 sequence is CASSEAVRGLYNQPQHF. In DNA form, the CDR3 reads TGTGCCAGCAGTGAAGCGGTCAGGGGGCTCTACAATCAGCCCCAGCATTTT.

The genes are TRBV20-1 and TRBJ2-3; no definite D call. Germline V gene sequence: CDR1 DFQATT, CDR2 SNEGSKA (reference sequence). V was trimmed by 3 bases and J by 7 bases, leaving 5 bases between them. This CDR3 is built from 10 residues. This chain's CDR3 is CSASLNTQYF. CDR3 bases: TGCAGTGCTAGTCTTAATACGCAGTATTTT.

V and J are TRBV6-5 and TRBJ1-2; TRBD1 is a possible D gene (6 bases). This CDR3 is 13 amino acids long. Germline assignment: CDR1 MNHEY and CDR2 SVGAGI. V was trimmed by 4 bases and J by 6 bases, leaving 12 bases between them. DNA of the CDR3: TGTGCCAGCAGTTCCCGGACAGAAGATGGCTACACCTTC. This translates into CASSSRTEDGYTF.

The rearrangement uses TRBV19 and TRBJ1-5, with TRBD1 matching 8 bases. CDR3 length: 15 residues. Germline V CDR1 and CDR2: LNHDA, SQIVND (reference sequence). After removal of 5 bases from V and 6 bases from J, the junction contained 9 bases not matched to a gene. The CDR3 here is CASSPWTGQGQPQHF. CDR3 nucleotides: TGTGCCAGTAGTCCTTGGACAGGGCAGGGTCAGCCCCAGCATTTT.

This clone came up once. The chain joins TRBV27 to TRBJ1-1; the D is unclear. The V end lost 6 bases, the J end lost 1 base, and 9 bases lay between the germline ends. This CDR3 spans 13 amino acids. Germline lookup yields CDR1 MNHEY and CDR2 SMNVEV (reference sequence). The DNA for the CDR3 is TGTGCCAGCAGCTCCCGGGAGAACACTGAAGCTTTCTTT. Translation: CASSSRENTEAFF.

The chain links TRBV3-1 (or the pseudogene TRBV3-2) to TRBJ2-5, with 10 bases aligning to TRBD1. This CDR3 is 16 amino acids long. V lost 4 bases to trimming and J lost 9 bases; unmatched junction nucleotides: 14. Germline CDR1 is LGHDT and CDR2 is YNNKEL (reference sequence). In nucleotides, the CDR3 is TGTGCCAGCAGCCTAGCACCCGGGACAGGGGAAGGCCCCCAGTACTTC. This translates into CASSLAPGTGEGPQYF.

J is TRBJ2-5 and V is TRBV19; no clear D. Germline CDR1 is LNHDA and CDR2 is SQIVND (reference sequence). The V and J ends lost 1 base and 4 bases respectively, with 4 bases between them. The CDR3 runs 12 residues. The CDR3 spells CASSIGGETQYF. The CDR3 nucleotides are TGTGCCAGTAGTATAGGAGGAGAGACCCAGTACTTC. The variable domain in full, completed from reference TRBV19 and TRBJ2-5, reads DGGITQSPKYLFRKEGQNVTLSCEQNLNHDAMYWYRQDPGQGLRLIYYSQIVNDFQKGDIAEGYSVSREKKESFPLTVTSAQKNPTAFYLCASSIGGETQYFGPGTRLLVL.

This chain connects TRBV6-5 to TRBJ1-1; no reliable D call. Germline-derived CDR1 and CDR2 are MNHEY and SVGAGI. The CDR3 contains 11 residues. Trimming shortened V by 4 bases and J by 11 bases, and 11 bases separated the two germline ends. The CDR3 DNA reads as TGTGCCAGCAGTTTGGGCAGCAAGGCTTTCTTT. This gives the protein CASSLGSKAFF.

The genes are TRBV6-5 and TRBJ2-7; 8 positions match TRBD2. Germline V gene sequence: CDR1 MNHEY, CDR2 SVGAGI. The CDR3 has 14 residues. V lost 6 bases, J lost 3 bases, and 7 bases stayed unmatched. CDR3 sequence (DNA): TGTGCCAGCAGGATCCGTAGCGGGGTCTACGAGCAGTACGTC. This codes for CASRIRSGVYEQYV.

V gene TRBV19 combines with J gene TRBJ1-5; 9 nucleotides align to TRBD1. Germline CDR1 LNHDA, CDR2 SQIVND (reference sequence). CDR3 length: 15 residues. The ends lost 2 bases at V and 5 bases at J; junction bases unmatched: 4. CDR3 sequence (DNA): TGTGCCAGTAGTATAACCGGGACAGGGCATCAGCCCCAGCATTTT. It specifies CASSITGTGHQPQHF.

The V and J genes are TRBV15 and TRBJ2-3; no clear D. The CDR3 consists of 14 residues. Germline lookup yields CDR1 LNHNV and CDR2 YYDKDF (reference sequence). V lost 5 bases and J 4 bases, leaving 13 bases between the germline ends. The DNA of the CDR3 is TGTGCCACCAGCCGAGGTGAGTCCGCAGATACGCAGTATTTT. Protein product: CATSRGESADTQYF.

The chain carries TRBV2 and TRBJ1-1; no firm D call. This CDR3 is 17 amino acids long. The germline V gene has CDR1 SNHLY and CDR2 FYNNEI. The V end lost 7 bases, the J end lost 5 bases, and 26 bases lay between the germline ends. The CDR3 loop reads CASKATWVIGERTEAFF. The CDR3 nucleotides read TGTGCCAGCAAGGCCACCTGGGTGATAGGAGAGAGGACTGAAGCTTTCTTT.

CDR3 in amino acids: CASSLDGSGGTEAFF. CDR3 DNA sequence: TGTGCCAGCAGCTTAGACGGCAGCGGGGGCACTGAAGCTTTCTTT. The chain has TRBV7-9 and TRBJ1-1; TRBD1 is a possible D gene (5 bases). Germline V lookup: CDR1 SEHNR, CDR2 FQNEAQ (reference sequence). V was pared by 1 base and J by 4 bases, with 13 bases between. This CDR3 is built from 15 residues.

The CDR3: CASRTGVVDSPLHF. CDR3 in DNA: TGTGCCAGCCGGACAGGCGTTGTGGACTCACCCCTCCACTTT. This chain uses TRBV6-5 with TRBJ1-6, with 7 bases lining up with TRBD1. V gave up 8 bases and J gave up 10 bases; unmatched junction bases: 11. Germline values: CDR1 MNHEY, CDR2 SVGAGI. The length of the CDR3 is 14 residues.

The chain uses TRBV19 and TRBJ2-4; possibly TRBD2 for D (6 bases). The CDR3 runs 13 residues. V lost 7 bases and J lost 7, with 14 bases in between. Germline V gives CDR1 LNHDA, CDR2 SQIVND (reference sequence). CDR3 amino acids: CASMGGLDNIQYF. The CDR3 coding sequence is TGTGCCAGTATGGGGGGACTCGACAACATTCAGTACTTC.

This clone has at least ten counts. The rearrangement uses TRBV3-1 (or the pseudogene TRBV3-2) and TRBJ2-1; 8 positions agree with TRBD2. CDR3 length equals 16 residues. V lost 4 bases and J lost 2; bases outside the gene matches: 7. Per the germline V gene, CDR1 is LGHDT and CDR2 is YNNKEL (reference sequence). The CDR3 coding sequence is TGTGCCAGCAGCCCCCATAGCGGGGACGCCTACAATGAGCAGTTCTTC. This encodes CASSPHSGDAYNEQFF.

The chain employs TRBV11-3 and TRBJ2-5; tentatively, D is TRBD2 (7 bases). The CDR3 spans 19 residues. V lost 5 bases and J lost 5, with 30 bases in between. CDR1 and CDR2 (germline): SGHNT, YENEEA. This CDR3 is CASSETGATRRLAWETQYF. The DNA for the CDR3 is TGTGCCAGCAGCGAGACGGGGGCCACCCGGAGACTAGCCTGGGAGACCCAGTACTTC. The full variable domain, its missing parts supplied by reference TRBV11-3 and TRBJ2-5, is EAGVVQSPRYKIIEKKQPVAFWCNPISGHNTLYWYLQNLGQGPELLIRYENEEAVDDSQLPKDRFSAERLKGVDSTLKIQPAELGDSAVYLCASSETGATRRLAWETQYFGPGTRLLVL.

The chain employs TRBV7-9 and TRBJ2-7; weak D call: TRBD1 (5 bases). The CDR3 runs to 12 residues. Trimming shortened V by 5 bases and J by 5 bases, and 10 bases separated the two germline ends. CDR1 is SEHNR, CDR2 FQNEAQ, per germline (reference sequence). The chain's CDR3 is CASSATVDEQYV. In nucleotides, the CDR3 is TGTGCCAGCAGCGCGACAGTCGACGAGCAGTACGTC.

The chain combines TRBV19 with TRBJ2-5; D is possibly TRBD1 (5 bases). V dropped 1 base and J dropped 1 base, with 7 bases sitting between them. This CDR3 region has 14 residues. In germline, CDR1 is LNHDA, CDR2 SQIVND (reference sequence). DNA for the CDR3: TGTGCCAGTAGTATAGGTACAGGCCAAGAGACCCAGTACTTC. Its protein product is CASSIGTGQETQYF. Filled out from reference TRBV19 and TRBJ2-5, the complete variable domain reads DGGITQSPKYLFRKEGQNVTLSCEQNLNHDAMYWYRQDPGQGLRLIYYSQIVNDFQKGDIAEGYSVSREKKESFPLTVTSAQKNPTAFYLCASSIGTGQETQYFGPGTRLLVL.

The rearrangement joins TRBV30 to TRBJ1-1, with D maybe TRBD1 (5 bases). The V end was cut by 2 bases, the J end by 4 bases, with 20 bases between. From germline, CDR1 is GTSNPN and CDR2 SVGIG (reference sequence). There are 16 residues in the CDR3. In DNA form, the CDR3 reads TGTGCCTGGAGTTCCCGGGGGGGGATAGGGGCCACTGAAGCTTTCTTT. This codes for CAWSSRGGIGATEAFF.

This clone turned up a few times. This rearrangement joins TRBV19 to TRBJ2-1, with TRBD2 matching over 8 bases. Trimming at V came to 7 bases and at J to 4 bases, leaving 6 bases not matched to a gene. CDR1 and CDR2 (germline): LNHDA, SQIVND (reference sequence). CDR3 length equals 14 residues. DNA of the CDR3: TGTGCCAGTAAGAGCGGGAGTAGTTACAATGAGCAGTTCTTC. This translates into CASKSGSSYNEQFF.

The chain is built from TRBV6-5 and TRBJ1-3, with 8 bases that match TRBD1. V was pared by 6 bases and J by 4 bases, with 8 bases of the junction left unmatched. Per the germline V gene, CDR1 is MNHEY and CDR2 is SVGAGI. The length of the CDR3 is 15 residues. The DNA for the CDR3 is TGTGCCAGCAGGACGACAGGGGAACCCGGAAACACCATATATTTT. It yields the protein CASRTTGEPGNTIYF.

This sequence joins TRBV10-3 and TRBJ2-1; 13 positions agree with TRBD2. This CDR3 is 14 amino acids long. The ends lost 7 bases at V and 6 bases at J; junction bases unmatched: 3. Looked up from germline, CDR1 is ENHRY and CDR2 is SYGVKD. CDR3 bases: TGTGCCATCAATGGACTAGCGGGAGTCAATGAGCAGTTCTTC. Encoded protein: CAINGLAGVNEQFF.

The genes are TRBV29-1 and TRBJ2-7, with 7 bases identical to TRBD1. The CDR3 has 13 amino acids. J was trimmed by 7 bases and V by 4 bases; bases with no gene match: 10. CDR1 SQVTM and CDR2 ANQGSEA come from the germline V gene. The CDR3 sequence is CSVATDRVGEQYV. CDR3 coding DNA: TGCAGCGTTGCCACTGACAGGGTGGGAGAGCAGTACGTC.

The chain uses TRBV29-1 and TRBJ1-1, with a tentative D call TRBD1 (5 bases). The V end lost 1 base, the J end lost 3 bases, and 6 bases lay between the germline ends. This CDR3 spans 12 amino acids. Germline assignment: CDR1 SQVTM and CDR2 ANQGSEA. The CDR3 sequence: CSVEGGHTEAFF. CDR3 nucleotide sequence: TGCAGCGTTGAAGGGGGCCACACTGAAGCTTTCTTT.

The CDR3 DNA reads TGTGCCACCAGCAGAAGAACCGGGACAGGGGGCTCTGGGGCCAACGTCCTGACTTTC. Protein: CATSRRTGTGGSGANVLTF. This rearrangement joins TRBV15 to TRBJ2-6; the match to TRBD1 covers 11 bases. The germline V gene has CDR1 LNHNV and CDR2 YYDKDF (reference sequence). V lost 2 bases to trimming and J lost 0 bases; unmatched junction nucleotides: 6. This CDR3 contains 19 residues.